These 26 T cell receptor beta chains came from one sample sequenced in a study of blood T cell repertoires in COVID-19. Clones were sequenced by immunoSEQ multiplex PCR, and TCRdb holds only the in-frame ones, with some missing. Found here are approximately 300,000 clones, more than 80% of them singletons; the top ten hold about 6.8%. Sample: peripheral blood. These receptors were obtained from a woman in her thirties with COVID-19, enrolled during active disease.

This clone turned up a few times. CDR3 sequence (DNA): TGTGCCAGCAGCAGGGGACTAGCGGGCCCCCGCGGGGAGACCCAGTACTTC. Protein sequence: CASSRGLAGPRGETQYF. The chain is built from TRBV7-8 and TRBJ2-5, with TRBD2 identical over 12 bases. V gave up 5 bases and J gave up 5 bases; unmatched junction bases: 12. The germline V gene encodes CDR1 SGHVS and CDR2 FQNEAQ. This CDR3 has 17 residues.

The J gene is TRBJ2-7, the V gene TRBV7-2; 10 bases are a match to TRBD1. Trimming removed 1 base from V and 4 bases from J; junction bases left unmatched: 1. Germline assignment: CDR1 SGHTA and CDR2 FQGNSA. The CDR3 spans 14 residues. The CDR3 DNA reads TGTGCCAGCAGCTTAGGACAGGGGGCGTACGAGCAGTACTTC. The encoded protein is CASSLGQGAYEQYF.

CDR3 residues: CASSSSGSAGELFF. The CDR3 DNA reads TGTGCCAGCAGCTCTAGCGGGAGTGCCGGGGAGCTGTTTTTT. The gene calls are TRBV5-6 and TRBJ2-2; the match to TRBD2 covers 10 bases. Looked up from germline, CDR1 is SGHDT and CDR2 is YYEEEE. The CDR3 is 14 residues long. The ends lost 3 bases at V and 6 bases at J; junction bases unmatched: 2.

There are a few counts of this clone. The rearrangement joins TRBV7-2 to TRBJ2-5; no reliable D call. Trimming removed 5 bases from V and 0 bases from J, with 10 bases in between. The CDR3 loop spans 14 amino acids. Germline CDR1 is SGHTA and CDR2 is FQGNSA. The CDR3 loop reads CASSLTVDQETQYF. CDR3 DNA sequence: TGTGCCAGCAGCCTGACTGTCGACCAAGAGACCCAGTACTTC.

This clone appeared once. J is TRBJ1-1 and V is TRBV7-9; D gene uncertain. The CDR3 covers 14 residues. From germline, CDR1 is SEHNR and CDR2 FQNEAQ (reference sequence). The V and J ends lost 0 bases and 0 bases respectively, with 5 bases between them. The CDR3 region has the DNA TGTGCCAGCAGCTTAGCACAGCTGAACACTGAAGCTTTCTTT. Translating it yields CASSLAQLNTEAFF.

The chain employs TRBV27 and TRBJ2-1; 10 nucleotides agree with TRBD1. CDR1 and CDR2 (germline): MNHEY, SMNVEV (reference sequence). V was pared by 6 bases and J by 4 bases, with 12 bases of the junction left unmatched. This CDR3 has 17 amino acids. DNA for the CDR3: TGTGCCAGCAGGTCCATCCGGGACAGGGGAATTTACAATGAGCAGTTCTTC. This translates into CASRSIRDRGIYNEQFF.

This chain links TRBV6-5 with TRBJ1-1; 10 bases map to TRBD1. This CDR3 has 14 residues. In germline, CDR1 is MNHEY, CDR2 SVGAGI. Trimming at V came to 7 bases and at J to 5 bases, leaving 7 bases not matched to a gene. CDR3 DNA: TGTGCCAGCACCAGAGGACAGGGGGGAACTGAAGCTTTCTTT. This encodes CASTRGQGGTEAFF.

The chain has TRBV7-9 and TRBJ2-1, with 12 bases aligning to TRBD2. Germline V gives CDR1 SEHNR, CDR2 FQNEAQ (reference sequence). The CDR3 covers 16 residues. V shed 2 bases, J shed 7 bases, and the junction held 6 bases outside the gene matches. The CDR3 region is CASSLLGLAGANEQFF. The CDR3 bases are TGTGCCAGCAGCTTACTGGGACTAGCGGGTGCTAATGAGCAGTTCTTC.

V gene TRBV6-5 combines with J gene TRBJ2-7, with a weak D call TRBD2 (6 bases). V lost 4 bases to trimming and J lost 0 bases, with 10 bases between them. Germline assignment: CDR1 MNHEY and CDR2 SVGAGI. The CDR3 runs to 14 residues. Written as DNA, the CDR3 is TGTGCCAGCAGTTGGGGACTCTCCTCCTACGAGCAGTACTTC. Translated, it gives CASSWGLSSYEQYF.

The genes are TRBV5-5 and TRBJ1-6, with D tentatively TRBD1 (6 bases). The CDR3 has 15 amino acids. Trimming pared 1 base from V and 10 bases from J, leaving 15 bases between. The germline V gene has CDR1 SGHKS and CDR2 YYEKEE (reference sequence). CDR3 in DNA: TGTGCCAGCAGCTTGAAAGGACAGAGCGTGTCACCCCTCCACTTT. Encoded protein: CASSLKGQSVSPLHF.

This clone was observed once. The V and J genes are TRBV19 and TRBJ2-3, with TRBD2 matching 8 bases. The CDR3 loop spans 14 amino acids. Germline V CDR1 and CDR2: LNHDA, SQIVND (reference sequence). With 2 bases clipped from V and 7 bases from J, the junction kept 5 bases outside the gene matches. The CDR3 nucleotides read TGTGCCAGTAGTATAACGGGAGGGCTTAATACGCAGTATTTT. This encodes CASSITGGLNTQYF.

The chain links TRBV6-1 to TRBJ2-3; possibly TRBD2 for D (6 bases). V lost 0 bases to trimming and J lost 4 bases, with 14 bases between them. The CDR3 contains 16 residues. Germline V CDR1 and CDR2: MNHNS, SASEGT. The CDR3 DNA is TGTGCCAGCAGTGAAGCGCTCGGGAGAGGGGCAGATACGCAGTATTTT. This sequence encodes CASSEALGRGADTQYF.

CDR3 nucleotides: TGCAGTGCAAGTCCGGGAGGGCCGGGGGAGCAGTACTTC. This sequence encodes CSASPGGPGEQYF. The V and J genes are TRBV20-1 and TRBJ2-7, with TRBD2 identical over 8 bases. The CDR3 runs to 13 residues. Germline V gene sequence: CDR1 DFQATT, CDR2 SNEGSKA (reference sequence). The J segment lost 7 bases and the V segment lost 6 bases, leaving 11 bases of the junction unmatched.

CDR3 amino acids: CASSFQRRNTEAFF. CDR3 DNA: TGTGCCAGTAGTTTCCAACGCAGGAACACTGAAGCTTTCTTT. J is TRBJ1-1 and V is TRBV19; D remains ambiguous. The CDR3 consists of 14 residues. Germline V gene data show CDR1 as LNHDA and CDR2 as SQIVND (reference sequence). Trimming removed 5 bases at V and 1 base at J, with 11 bases between.

This rearrangement joins TRBV2 to TRBJ1-6; 7 bases match TRBD1. CDR3 length: 15 amino acids. Germline CDR1 and CDR2: SNHLY and FYNNEI. After removal of 0 bases from V and 7 bases from J, the junction contained 3 bases not matched to a gene. CDR3 sequence (DNA): TGTGCCAGCAGTGAAGCAGGGACAGTAAATTCACCCCTCCACTTT. This gives the protein CASSEAGTVNSPLHF.

The V and J genes are TRBV7-9 and TRBJ2-7; TRBD2 matches at 9 bases. V lost 0 bases to trimming and J lost 3 bases; unmatched junction nucleotides: 3. Germline CDR1 reads SEHNR; CDR2 reads FQNEAQ (reference sequence). The CDR3 loop spans 15 amino acids. The CDR3 loop is CASSLAGTSNYEQYF. CDR3 in DNA: TGTGCCAGCAGCTTAGCAGGGACTAGCAACTACGAGCAGTACTTC.

The chain joins TRBV9 to TRBJ1-2; 7 bases line up with TRBD1. There are 15 residues in the CDR3. Germline CDR1 reads SGDLS; CDR2 reads YYNGEE. J was trimmed by 4 bases and V by 4 bases; bases with no gene match: 10. The CDR3 region is CASSRLGDSPYGYTF. The CDR3 nucleotides read TGTGCCAGCAGCCGTCTTGGGGACAGCCCCTATGGCTACACCTTC.

The chain recombines TRBV30 with TRBJ2-7; no clear D gene. The length of the CDR3 is 13 residues. CDR1 is GTSNPN and CDR2 is SVGIG in the germline V gene (reference sequence). V was clipped by 2 bases and J by 0 bases, with 8 bases between them. The CDR3 bases are TGTGCCTGGAGTCCGGGTTTCTCCTACGAGCAGTACTTC. This translates into CAWSPGFSYEQYF.

The chain is built from TRBV12-5 and TRBJ2-3; TRBD2 agrees at 8 bases. Trimming removed 0 bases from V and 4 bases from J; junction bases left unmatched: 12. CDR1 and CDR2 (germline): LGHNT, FRNRAP. The CDR3 has 18 residues. The CDR3 DNA sequence: TGTGCTAGTGGTTTGGTACAGGATGGGGGACTAGTAGCAGATACGCAGTATTTT. Protein sequence: CASGLVQDGGLVADTQYF.

This chain joins TRBV25-1 and TRBJ1-1, with 8 bases identical to TRBD1. CDR3 length equals 14 residues. Germline V CDR1 and CDR2: MGHDK, SYGVNS. V was pared by 4 bases and J by 2 bases, with 3 bases of the junction left unmatched. The CDR3 sequence: CASSGTGTNTEAFF. In DNA form, the CDR3 reads TGTGCCAGCAGTGGGACAGGGACTAACACTGAAGCTTTCTTT. Drawing the rest from reference TRBV25-1 and TRBJ1-1, the complete variable domain is EADIYQTPRYLVIGTGKKITLECSQTMGHDKMYWYQQDPGMELHLIHYSYGVNSTEKGDLSSESTVSRIRTEHFPLTLESARPSHTSQYLCASSGTGTNTEAFFGQGTRLTVV.

CDR3: CASSYRGREQYF. For the CDR3, the DNA is TGTGCCAGCAGTTACCGGGGGAGGGAGCAGTACTTC. The J gene is TRBJ2-7, the V gene TRBV6-2 or TRBV6-3; D is perhaps TRBD2 (6 bases). Trimming stripped 2 bases from V and 7 bases from J, with 9 bases between. The CDR3 is made up of 12 amino acids. The germline V gene encodes CDR1 MNHEY and CDR2 SVGEGT.

The genes are TRBV11-2 and TRBJ1-1; TRBD1 matches 8 bases. The CDR3 length is 15 residues. The germline V gene has CDR1 SGHAT and CDR2 FQNNGV. Trimming cost V 2 bases and J 5 bases; bases outside gene matches: 7. The CDR3 nucleotides read TGTGCCAGCAGCTTACAAGGGACAGGAAGGACTGAAGCTTTCTTT. It specifies CASSLQGTGRTEAFF.

This clone was recorded only once. The rearrangement links TRBV6-6 to TRBJ2-5, with a tentative D call TRBD2 (7 bases). Looked up from germline, CDR1 is MNHNY and CDR2 is SVGAGI (reference sequence). CDR3 size: 13 residues. Trimming left V 5 bases short and J 5 bases short, with 12 bases between. The CDR3 here is CASSPRGGETQYF. The CDR3 bases are TGTGCCAGCAGTCCCAGGGGAGGGGAGACCCAGTACTTC.

The V call is TRBV5-5, the J call TRBJ2-1; 9 bases map to TRBD2. The CDR3 sequence is 15 residues long. Germline V lookup: CDR1 SGHKS, CDR2 YYEKEE (reference sequence). With V trimmed by 4 bases and J by 3 bases, 5 bases remained unmatched. The CDR3 here is CASSLGLADYNEQFF. CDR3 coding DNA: TGTGCCAGCAGCCTGGGACTAGCAGACTACAATGAGCAGTTCTTC.

In this sample, this clone turned up once. The CDR3 loop reads CASTSLAGTGELFF. The DNA for the CDR3 is TGTGCCAGCACTTCTTTAGCGGGCACCGGGGAGCTGTTTTTT. The chain has TRBV6-5 and TRBJ2-2; 7 positions agree with TRBD2. Germline CDR1 is MNHEY and CDR2 is SVGAGI. CDR3 length: 14 amino acids. V shed 7 bases, J shed 4 bases, and the junction held 6 bases outside the gene matches.

V and J are TRBV2 and TRBJ1-2; D remains ambiguous. Per germline, CDR1 SNHLY and CDR2 FYNNEI. This CDR3 is built from 13 residues. The V gene lost 2 bases and the J gene lost 4 bases, with 8 bases spanning the gap. In nucleotides, the CDR3 is TGTGCCAGCAGTGAACACAGCCCCTATGGCTACACCTTC. Translating it yields CASSEHSPYGYTF.